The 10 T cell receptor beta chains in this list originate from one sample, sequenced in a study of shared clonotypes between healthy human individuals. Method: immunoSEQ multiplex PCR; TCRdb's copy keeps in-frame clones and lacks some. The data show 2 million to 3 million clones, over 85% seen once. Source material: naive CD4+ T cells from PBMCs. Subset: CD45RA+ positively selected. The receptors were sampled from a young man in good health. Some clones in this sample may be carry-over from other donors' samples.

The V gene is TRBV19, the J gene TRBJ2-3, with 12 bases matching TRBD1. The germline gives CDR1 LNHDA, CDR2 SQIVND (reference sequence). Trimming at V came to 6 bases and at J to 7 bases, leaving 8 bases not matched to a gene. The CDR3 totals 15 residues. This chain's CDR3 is CASSSRDRGRNTQYF. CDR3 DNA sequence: TGTGCCAGTAGCTCCCGGGACAGGGGGCGAAATACGCAGTATTTT.

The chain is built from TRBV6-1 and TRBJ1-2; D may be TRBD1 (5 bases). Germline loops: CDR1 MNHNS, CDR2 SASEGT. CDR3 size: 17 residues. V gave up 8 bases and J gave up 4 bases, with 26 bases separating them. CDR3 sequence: CASREERGTSRVYGYTF. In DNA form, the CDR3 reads TGTGCCAGCCGGGAAGAAAGAGGGACTTCGAGGGTCTATGGCTACACCTTC.

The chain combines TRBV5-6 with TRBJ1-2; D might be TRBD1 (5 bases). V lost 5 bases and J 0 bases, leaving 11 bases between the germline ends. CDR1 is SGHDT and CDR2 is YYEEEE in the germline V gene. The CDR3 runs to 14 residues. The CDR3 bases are TGTGCCAGCAGAAGGGACGGACCTAACTATGGCTACACCTTC. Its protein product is CASRRDGPNYGYTF.

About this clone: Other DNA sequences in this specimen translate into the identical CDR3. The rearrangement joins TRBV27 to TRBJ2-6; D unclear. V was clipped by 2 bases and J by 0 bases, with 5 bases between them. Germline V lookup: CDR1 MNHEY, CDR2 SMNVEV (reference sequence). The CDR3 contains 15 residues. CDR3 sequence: CASSLGSSGANVLTF. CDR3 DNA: TGTGCCAGCAGTTTAGGAAGCTCTGGGGCCAACGTCCTGACTTTC.

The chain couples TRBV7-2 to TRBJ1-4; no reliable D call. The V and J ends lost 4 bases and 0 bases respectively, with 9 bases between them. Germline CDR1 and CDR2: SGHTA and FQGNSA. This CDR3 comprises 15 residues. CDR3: CASSSPRTTNEKLFF. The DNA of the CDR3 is TGTGCCAGCAGCTCCCCCAGGACAACTAATGAAAAACTGTTTTTT.

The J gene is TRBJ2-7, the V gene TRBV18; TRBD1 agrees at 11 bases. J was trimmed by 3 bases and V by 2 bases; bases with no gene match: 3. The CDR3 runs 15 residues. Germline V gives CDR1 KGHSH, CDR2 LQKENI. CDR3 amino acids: CASSPRTGGGYEQYF. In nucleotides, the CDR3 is TGTGCCAGCTCACCAAGGACAGGGGGCGGCTACGAGCAGTACTTC.

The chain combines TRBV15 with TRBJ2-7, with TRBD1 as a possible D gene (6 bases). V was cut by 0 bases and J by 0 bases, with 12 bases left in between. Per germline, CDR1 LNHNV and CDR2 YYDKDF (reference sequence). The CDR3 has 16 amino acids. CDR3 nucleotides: TGTGCCACCAGCAGAGATCTAGGCAGGGGCTCCTACGAGCAGTACTTC. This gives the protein CATSRDLGRGSYEQYF. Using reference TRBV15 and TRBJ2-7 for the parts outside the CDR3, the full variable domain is DAMVIQNPRYQVTQFGKPVTLSCSQTLNHNVMYWYQQKSSQAPKLLFHYYDKDFNNEADTPDNFQSRRPNTSFCFLDIRSPGLGDTAMYLCATSRDLGRGSYEQYFGPGTRLTVT.

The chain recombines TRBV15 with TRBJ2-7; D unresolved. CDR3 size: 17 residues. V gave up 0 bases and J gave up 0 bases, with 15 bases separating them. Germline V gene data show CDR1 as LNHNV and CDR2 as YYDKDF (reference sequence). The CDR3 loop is CATSRDSSPRSSYEQYF. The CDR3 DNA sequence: TGTGCCACCAGCAGAGATTCCTCCCCCCGGAGCTCCTACGAGCAGTACTTC.

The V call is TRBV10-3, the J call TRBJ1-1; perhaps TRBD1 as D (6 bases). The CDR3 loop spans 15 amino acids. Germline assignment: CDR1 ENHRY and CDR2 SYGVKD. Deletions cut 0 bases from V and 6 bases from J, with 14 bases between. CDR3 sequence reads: CAISESGGGLAEAFF. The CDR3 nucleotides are TGTGCCATCAGTGAGTCCGGGGGGGGGCTGGCTGAAGCTTTCTTT.

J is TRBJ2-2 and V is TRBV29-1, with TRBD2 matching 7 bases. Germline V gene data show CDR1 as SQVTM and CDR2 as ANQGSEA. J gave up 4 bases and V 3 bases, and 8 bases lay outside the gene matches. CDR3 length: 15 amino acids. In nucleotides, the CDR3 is TGCAGCGTTGAGGGCGGGAGTGGGGGCACCGGGGAGCTGTTTTTT. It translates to CSVEGGSGGTGELFF.